This TCR beta chain was captured in a study of T cell responses to AZD1222 COVID-19 vaccine. General study findings and limits: The donors showed a predominance of white British ancestry and of females, with possible underestimation of clonal diversity.

The protocol was immunoSEQ multiplex PCR, while the TCRdb copy is restricted to in-frame clones and leaves out a portion. This repertoire shows about 130,000 clones, roughly 90% found once; its top ten account for 0.9% to 1.3%. This CDR3 comprises 15 residues. The germline CDR1 and CDR2 sequences are GTSNPN and SVGIG (reference sequence). With 4 bases removed from V and 0 bases from J, the gap between germline ends came to 15 bases. This clone was seen once. Its antigen is unidentified. This TCR was recovered from an adult who received the AZD1222 COVID-19 vaccine. The sample was peripheral blood, taken 28 days after the second AZD1222 dose. The chain carries TRBV30 and TRBJ1-1, with a possible D match to TRBD1 (5 bases). CDR3 nucleotides: TGTGCCTGGAAAGTGCGGGGCAGCATGAACACTGAAGCTTTCTTT. This translates into CAWKVRGSMNTEAFF.